This TCR beta chain was identified during a study of blood T cell repertoires in COVID-19. The CDR3 loop spans 14 amino acids. Germline CDR1 reads SGHRS; CDR2 reads YFSETQ. Trimming removed 0 bases from V and 8 bases from J, with 14 bases in between. Libraries were prepared by immunoSEQ multiplex PCR; TCRdb keeps only in-frame clonotypes and omits some of them. The table includes approximately 260,000 clones, roughly 90% detected once. This clonotype was sampled from a man aged 50 to 59 with acute or convalescent COVID-19. The sequenced sample was peripheral blood. This rearrangement joins TRBV5-1 to TRBJ1-2; D not certain. This CDR3 is CASSLEPGFGGYTF. CDR3 nucleotide sequence: TGCGCCAGCAGCTTGGAGCCCGGGTTCGGCGGCTACACCTTC.